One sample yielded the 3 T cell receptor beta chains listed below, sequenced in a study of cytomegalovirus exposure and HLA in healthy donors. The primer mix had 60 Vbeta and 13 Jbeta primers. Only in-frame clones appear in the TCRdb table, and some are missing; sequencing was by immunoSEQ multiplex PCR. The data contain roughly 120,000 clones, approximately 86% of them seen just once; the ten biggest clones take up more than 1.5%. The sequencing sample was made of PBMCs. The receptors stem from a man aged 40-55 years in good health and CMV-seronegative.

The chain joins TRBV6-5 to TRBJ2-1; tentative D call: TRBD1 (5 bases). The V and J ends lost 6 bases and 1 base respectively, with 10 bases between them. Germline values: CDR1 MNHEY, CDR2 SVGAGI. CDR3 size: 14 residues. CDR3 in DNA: TGTGCCAGCAGACAGGTCGGATCCTACAATGAGCAGTTCTTC. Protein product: CASRQVGSYNEQFF.

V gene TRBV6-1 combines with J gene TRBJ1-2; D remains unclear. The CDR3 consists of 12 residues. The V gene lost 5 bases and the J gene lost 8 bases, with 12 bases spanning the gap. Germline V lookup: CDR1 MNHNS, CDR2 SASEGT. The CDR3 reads CASSPVLWGYTF. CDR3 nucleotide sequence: TGTGCCAGCAGTCCGGTACTATGGGGCTACACCTTC.

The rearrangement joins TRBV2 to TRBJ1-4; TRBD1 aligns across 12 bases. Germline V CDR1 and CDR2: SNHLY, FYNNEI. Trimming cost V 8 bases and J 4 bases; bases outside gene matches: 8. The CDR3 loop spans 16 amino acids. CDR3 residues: CASRDRGRVNNEKLFF. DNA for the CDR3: TGTGCCAGCCGGGACAGGGGGCGAGTCAATAATGAAAAACTGTTTTTT.